This T cell receptor (beta chain) is from a study of CD8+ T cells in alopecia areata. Turning to the study itself: Scoring of treated patients' severity used the percentage of affected scalp area. Study observations and caveats: Uncertainty remains about how baseline CD8+ expansion links to response, with one nonresponder.

Treatment: oral pan-JAK inhibitor, 5-10 mg twice daily. In alopecia areata patients, both lesional scalp punch biopsies and peripheral blood were collected. RNA was extracted and reverse transcribed into cDNA as the sequencing template. Sequencing used immunoSEQ multiplex PCR; TCRdb keeps in-frame clones, though not all of them. The table includes hundreds of thousands of clones, more than 45% detected once. This clone was counted a few times. Its antigen is unknown. Trimming pared 4 bases from V and 6 bases from J, leaving 8 bases between. Germline assignment: CDR1 SGHNT and CDR2 YYREEE (reference sequence). The CDR3 covers 12 residues.

The material sequenced was CD4+ T cells sorted from blood, taken at week 24, from a patient treated with tofacitinib. The sequence was obtained from a human donor with alopecia areata. The chain uses TRBV5-4 and TRBJ2-1; D unclear. The CDR3 sequence: CASSPSGNEQFF. The CDR3 nucleotides read TGTGCCAGCAGCCCCTCAGGCAATGAGCAGTTCTTC.